The clone carrying this T cell receptor (beta chain) was found many times. The data are from a study of CD8 T cells in ankylosing spondylitis. V was clipped by 4 bases and J by 4 bases, with 17 bases between them. Germline lookup yields CDR1 DFQATT and CDR2 SNEGSKA (reference sequence). This CDR3 spans 15 amino acids. TCRdb passed the 5' RACE reads through MiXCR, listing each CDR3 protein once. The data show about 300,000 distinct CDR3 sequences, approximately 10% seen once. What was sequenced was blood, either unsorted or a sorted T cell fraction (not recorded which). The gene calls are TRBV20-1 and TRBJ2-1; possible D gene TRBD2, 6 bases. This TCR came from a female donor with ankylosing spondylitis or in good health (not recorded which). In DNA, the CDR3 is TGCAGTGCTATTATCGGGGGACCCACATACAATGAGCAGTTCTTC. It yields the protein CSAIIGGPTYNEQFF.